The source of this T cell receptor (beta chain) is a study of T cells after yellow fever vaccination. Each CDR3 protein is one row after TCRdb ran MiXCR on the 5' RACE reads. The sample lists 300,000 or so distinct CDR3 sequences; 10% to 15% were seen once. The sample holds one count of this clonotype. CDR1 is KGHSH and CDR2 is LQKENI in the germline V gene. The CDR3 sequence is 15 residues long. The V end lost 0 bases, the J end lost 4 bases, and 13 bases lay between the germline ends. The chain joins TRBV18 to TRBJ2-7; possible D gene TRBD1, 5 bases. The TCR sequence derives from a man aged 30-40 years who received the YFV17D yellow fever vaccine. This specimen was CD4+ T cells sorted from PBMCs, taken 45 days after the yellow fever booster vaccination. CDR3 protein: CASSPPAWGNYEQYF. The CDR3 DNA reads TGTGCCAGCTCACCACCGGCATGGGGCAATTACGAGCAGTACTTC. The entire variable domain, with the rest obtained from reference TRBV18 and TRBJ2-7, is as follows: NAGVMQNPRHLVRRRGQEARLRCSPMKGHSHVYWYRQLPEEGLKFMVYLQKENIIDESGMPKERFSAEFPKEGPSILRIQQVVRGDSAAYFCASSPPAWGNYEQYFGPGTRLTVT.